Described below is a single T cell receptor beta chain sequence and its context. The antigen is undetermined. The sample is drawn from a study of T cells in localized non-small cell lung cancer. Overall study findings and caveats: Median detection of top 100 tumor clones in adjacent lung was over 45 clones. Because only a single region of the tumor was sequenced, heterogeneity remains possible. In uninvolved adjacent lung, T cell clonality reached its highest value, exceeding tumor.

Profiled with immunoSEQ multiplex PCR; TCRdb holds only in-frame clones, not every one. The sample consists of approximately 76,000 clones, around 84% of them appearing once. The CDR3 runs 19 residues. Germline V CDR1 and CDR2: LNHNV, YYDKDF (reference sequence). The junction had 10 bases not matched to a gene; V was cut back by 0 bases and J by 0 bases. Source: peripheral blood, taken before any cancer treatment. This chain links TRBV15 with TRBJ2-1; TRBD2 matches 8 bases. The sequence was obtained from a female donor of 60 years or more with stage I lung adenocarcinoma. In nucleotides, the CDR3 is TGTGCCACCAGCAGAGATGGGAGTAGCGGGACTAGCTCCTACAATGAGCAGTTCTTC. Translated, it gives CATSRDGSSGTSSYNEQFF.